The next 24 T cell receptor beta chains were all read from a single sample in a study of T cells after yellow fever vaccination. TCRdb reprocessed the 5' RACE reads via MiXCR and lists one record per CDR3 protein. Counted here are 120,000 or so distinct CDR3 sequences, around 6.7% occurring once; the ten biggest clones make up 2.5% to 3.5%. Sequenced here: CD4+ T cells sorted from PBMCs, sampled roughly seven weeks after the first yellow fever vaccination. The receptors come from a man younger than 35 who received the YFV17D yellow fever vaccine.

The V gene is TRBV18, the J gene TRBJ1-1; D ambiguous. The germline CDR1 and CDR2 sequences are KGHSH and LQKENI. The CDR3 is 13 residues long. The ends were cut back, 5 bases at V and 8 bases at J, with 15 bases in the middle. The CDR3 loop is CASSTIRVAEAFF. CDR3 DNA: TGTGCCAGCTCAACAATACGGGTGGCGGAAGCTTTCTTT.

Note on this clonotype: Just one base apart from a much larger clone, this may be a read error. This rearrangement joins TRBV6-5 to TRBJ2-2; TRBD1 matches at 8 bases. The junction had 10 bases not matched to a gene; V was cut back by 9 bases and J by 7 bases. CDR3 size: 14 residues. Looked up from germline, CDR1 is MNHEY and CDR2 is SVGAGI. CDR3 sequence: CARSYQGAGGELFF. For the CDR3, the DNA is TGTGCCAGAAGCTATCAGGGGGCGGGCGGGGAGCTGTTTTTT.

This clonotype was recorded many times. The chain carries TRBV6-5 and TRBJ1-2; possibly TRBD1 for D (5 bases). Germline V gene sequence: CDR1 MNHEY, CDR2 SVGAGI. This CDR3 region has 13 residues. Trimming stripped 6 bases from V and 3 bases from J, with 11 bases between. CDR3 nucleotide sequence: TGTGCCAGCAGCCGGGGGTCGGACTATGGCTACACCTTC. The encoded protein is CASSRGSDYGYTF.

This clonotype was picked up many times. The V and J genes are TRBV5-5 and TRBJ2-3; 8 nucleotides agree with TRBD2. Trimming took 4 bases from V and 6 from J; bases not matched to a gene: 10. Germline V gives CDR1 SGHKS, CDR2 YYEKEE (reference sequence). The CDR3 is made up of 15 amino acids. The CDR3 sequence is CASSPVSGGRDTQYF. The DNA of the CDR3 is TGTGCCAGCAGCCCTGTCTCGGGGGGGCGGGATACGCAGTATTTT.

This clonotype was recorded many times. This chain connects TRBV6-5 to TRBJ2-7; TRBD1 aligns across 8 bases. This CDR3 has 14 amino acids. Germline assignment: CDR1 MNHEY and CDR2 SVGAGI. J was trimmed by 7 bases and V by 5 bases; bases with no gene match: 10. Written as DNA, the CDR3 is TGTGCCAGCAGTCCTCGACAGGGGTCCTCGGAGCAGTACGTC. It yields the protein CASSPRQGSSEQYV.

This clonotype has more than one count but fewer than ten. This rearrangement joins TRBV6-1 to TRBJ1-4, with TRBD1 as a possible D gene (6 bases). The CDR3 consists of 18 residues. V lost 0 bases to trimming and J lost 0 bases, with 14 bases between them. The germline CDR1 and CDR2 sequences are MNHNS and SASEGT. The CDR3 coding sequence is TGTGCCAGCAGTGAAGCCCGGGGGCGGAGAACAACTAATGAAAAACTGTTTTTT. Translated: CASSEARGRRTTNEKLFF.

This clonotype was seen ten or more times. This CDR3 reads CASSGDSPNQPQHF. CDR3 in DNA: TGTGCCAGCAGTGGGGACAGTCCCAATCAGCCCCAGCATTTT. V gene TRBV6-2 or TRBV6-3 combines with J gene TRBJ1-5, with TRBD1 identical over 7 bases. With V trimmed by 5 bases and J by 3 bases, 4 bases remained unmatched. The CDR3 has 14 amino acids. From germline, CDR1 is MNHEY and CDR2 SVGEGT.

This clonotype came up a few times. This chain connects TRBV20-1 to TRBJ1-3; D not resolved. There are 13 residues in the CDR3. Trimming removed 6 bases from V and 4 bases from J, with 13 bases in between. Germline-derived CDR1 and CDR2 are DFQATT and SNEGSKA (reference sequence). CDR3 residues: CSAETAYGNTIYF. CDR3 sequence (DNA): TGCAGTGCAGAGACGGCATACGGAAACACCATATATTTT.

With regard to this clonotype: This sequence may be a read error, since a much larger clone differs from it by one base. The rearrangement uses TRBV7-2 and TRBJ1-1, with a possible D match to TRBD1 (6 bases). Germline V lookup: CDR1 SGHTA, CDR2 FQGNSA. The CDR3 has 12 amino acids. V was clipped by 5 bases and J by 8 bases, with 12 bases between them. The CDR3 bases are TGTGCCAGCAGCACCCCCGGGACAGAAGCTTTCTTT. As protein: CASSTPGTEAFF.

In its sample, this clonotype was seen many times. V gene TRBV3-1 combines with J gene TRBJ2-1; 8 positions agree with TRBD2. From germline, CDR1 is LGHDT and CDR2 YNNKEL (reference sequence). This CDR3 is built from 15 residues. Germline trimming cut 4 bases from V and 6 bases from J; bases unmatched to any gene: 8. The chain's CDR3 is CASSPTAGATNEQFF. The CDR3 DNA reads as TGTGCCAGCAGCCCCACAGCGGGGGCGACCAATGAGCAGTTCTTC.

This clonotype was recorded many times. The chain recombines TRBV12-3 or TRBV12-4 with TRBJ1-2, with TRBD1 as a possible D gene (6 bases). The CDR3 is made up of 15 amino acids. Trimming took 6 bases from V and 3 from J, leaving 17 bases between them. CDR3 region: CASREPWGADYGYTF. The CDR3 DNA reads as TGTGCCAGCAGGGAACCGTGGGGGGCTGACTATGGCTACACCTTC.

In the case of this clonotype: A much larger clone differs from this one at a single base, so this may be a read error. The chain links TRBV4-3 to TRBJ1-4; D might be TRBD1 (5 bases). The V gene lost 4 bases and the J gene lost 10 bases, with 13 bases spanning the gap. The CDR3 is made up of 13 amino acids. Germline-derived CDR1 and CDR2 are LGHNA and YSLEER. CDR3 sequence reads: CASSREAGRKLFF. CDR3 bases: TGCGCCAGCAGCCGAGAAGCAGGGAGAAAACTGTTTTTT.

A word on this clonotype: With a much larger clone just one base away, this may be a read error. The V gene is TRBV5-1, the J gene TRBJ2-6; D gene ambiguous. This CDR3 is built from 14 residues. Germline lookup yields CDR1 SGHRS and CDR2 YFSETQ. The V and J ends lost 9 bases and 1 base respectively, with 11 bases between them. The CDR3 sequence is CATSERSGANVLTF. The CDR3 coding sequence is TGCGCCACCAGTGAGAGGTCTGGGGCCAACGTCCTGACTTTC. Full variable domain (missing parts from reference TRBV5-1 and TRBJ2-6): KAGVTQTPRYLIKTRGQQVTLSCSPISGHRSVSWYQQTPGQGLQFLFEYFSETQRNKGNFPGRFSGRQFSNSRSEMNVSTLELGDSALYLCATSERSGANVLTFGAGSRLTVL.

At least ten counts were recorded for this clonotype. The rearrangement uses TRBV6-2 or TRBV6-3 and TRBJ1-5; D might be TRBD1 (5 bases). The CDR3 is made up of 13 amino acids. CDR1 and CDR2 (germline): MNHEY, SVGEGT. The V end lost 2 bases, the J end lost 5 bases, and 7 bases lay between the germline ends. The CDR3 loop reads CASSYVGDQPQHF. The CDR3 nucleotides are TGTGCCAGCAGTTACGTGGGGGATCAGCCCCAGCATTTT.

Points on this clonotype: A clone one base away is much larger, so this may be a read error. V gene TRBV20-1 combines with J gene TRBJ2-5; D tentatively reads TRBD1 or TRBD2 (5 bases each). The germline V gene has CDR1 DFQATT and CDR2 SNEGSKA (reference sequence). The CDR3 is 14 amino acids. CDR3 loop: CCAGPRDDQETQYF. DNA for the CDR3: TGCTGTGCTGGCCCCCGGGACGACCAAGAGACCCAGTACTTC.

This clonotype was found many times. CDR3 DNA: TGTGCCAGCAGTTACTCAAGTTTTTCCTACGAGCAGTACGTC. Protein sequence: CASSYSSFSYEQYV. V gene TRBV6-5 combines with J gene TRBJ2-7; D uncertain. The CDR3 runs 14 residues. V lost 0 bases and J lost 1, with 7 bases in between. CDR1 is MNHEY, CDR2 SVGAGI, per germline.

This clonotype was recorded many times. The chain couples TRBV7-8 to TRBJ2-7, with 8 bases matching TRBD1. Germline V CDR1 and CDR2: SGHVS, FQNEAQ. V shed 5 bases and J 3 bases; nucleotides not matched to a gene: 6. The CDR3 has 14 residues. The CDR3 loop reads CASSPIDRGYEQYV. In DNA form, the CDR3 reads TGTGCCAGCAGCCCTATAGACAGGGGCTACGAGCAGTACGTC.

In its sample, this clonotype was seen many times. V and J are TRBV6-6 and TRBJ2-7; D gene unclear. The V gene's germline CDR1 is MNHNY and CDR2 SVGAGI (reference sequence). V was trimmed by 6 bases and J by 9 bases, leaving 15 bases between them. The CDR3 runs 12 residues. The CDR3 region is CASSPGPDGQYF. The CDR3 DNA reads TGTGCCAGCAGCCCTGGGCCAGATGGGCAGTACTTC.

This clonotype appeared many times. The chain couples TRBV10-3 to TRBJ1-2; 7 bases are shared with TRBD1. The CDR3 totals 14 residues. Germline CDR1 ENHRY, CDR2 SYGVKD. Germline trimming cut 6 bases from V and 4 bases from J; bases unmatched to any gene: 8. In DNA, the CDR3 is TGTGCCATCAGATCGGGAGGGGGCGGCTATGGCTACACCTTC. It encodes CAIRSGGGGYGYTF.

This clonotype was counted a few times. The gene calls are TRBV7-2 and TRBJ2-5, with D perhaps TRBD1 or TRBD2 (6 bases each). The germline V gene encodes CDR1 SGHTA and CDR2 FQGNSA. Trimming pared 0 bases from V and 4 bases from J, leaving 12 bases between. This CDR3 is built from 15 residues. CDR3 sequence reads: CASSLAGGRGETQYF. As DNA, the CDR3 is TGTGCCAGCAGCTTAGCCGGGGGCAGGGGAGAGACCCAGTACTTC.

The sample holds a few counts of this clonotype. The CDR3 DNA follows: TGTGCCAGCAGCGCTGGGGGACAGGGCCGTTCACCCCTCCACTTT. Its translation is CASSAGGQGRSPLHF. The chain recombines TRBV7-3 with TRBJ1-6, with 9 nucleotides matching TRBD1. This CDR3 spans 15 amino acids. Germline CDR1 SGHTA, CDR2 FQGTGA. Unmatched junction bases numbered 8, after V lost 5 bases and J lost 9 bases. Looking up the rest from reference TRBV7-3 and TRBJ1-6 gives the full variable domain: GAGVSQTPSNKVTEKGKYVELRCDPISGHTALYWYRQSLGQGPEFLIYFQGTGAADDSGLPNDRFFAVRPEGSVSTLKIQRTERGDSAVYLCASSAGGQGRSPLHFGNGTRLTVT.

The sample holds many counts of this clonotype. The chain uses TRBV4-2 and TRBJ2-3; TRBD2 matches 8 bases. With V trimmed by 2 bases and J by 1 base, 2 bases remained unmatched. CDR1 and CDR2 from the germline V gene are LGHNA and YNFKEQ. This CDR3 comprises 15 residues. The CDR3 DNA sequence: TGTGCCAGCAGCCAATTTAGCGGGGGCACAGATACGCAGTATTTT. Residues: CASSQFSGGTDTQYF.

This clonotype was seen many times. The rearrangement uses TRBV7-6 and TRBJ2-1; no clear D. CDR1 is SGHVS, CDR2 FNYEAQ, per germline. This CDR3 spans 14 amino acids. V shed 0 bases and J shed 8 bases, with 11 bases lying between them. CDR3 DNA sequence: TGTGCCAGCAGCTTAGCGTCCCGGTATGATGAGCAGTTCTTC. This sequence encodes CASSLASRYDEQFF.

This clonotype occurred many times. The chain joins TRBV30 to TRBJ2-3; unclear D gene. Trimming shortened V by 1 base and J by 6 bases, and 8 bases separated the two germline ends. The germline gives CDR1 GTSNPN, CDR2 SVGIG (reference sequence). The CDR3 runs to 12 residues. The CDR3 DNA is TGTGCCTGGAGTGAAGTGGATGATACGCAGTATTTT. Its protein product is CAWSEVDDTQYF.